These T cell receptor beta chains were read from a single sample in a study of shared clonotypes between healthy human individuals. Some clones are missing from TCRdb's copy, which holds only in-frame ones; the method was immunoSEQ multiplex PCR. Here the sample spans about 120,000 clones, around 68% being singletons. Sequences were obtained from memory CD8+ T cells sorted from blood. Source of these receptors: a young woman in good health. CDR3s include the opening cysteine and the closing phenylalanine or tryptophan.

>TRBV6-5|TRBJ2-3
CASSYQGHNTDTQYF
>TRBV10-3|TRBJ1-2
CAISSGTGYGYTF
>TRBV7-9|TRBJ2-1
CASSPRGGSAYNEQFF
>TRBV5-4|TRBJ2-7
CASSGDRGFSEQYF
>TRBV10-3|NA
CAIGLASYEQYF
>TRBV28|TRBJ1-2
CASNDQTDGYTF
>TRBV25-1|TRBJ2-2
CASSGLRAGGTGELFF
>TRBV13|TRBJ2-2
CASSREGQGYSGELFF
>TRBV19|TRBJ1-1
CASSTQGEAEAFF
>TRBV7-9|TRBJ1-1
CASSQWDRVNTEAFF
>TRBV5-8|TRBJ2-1
CASSFRGSPYNEQFF
>TRBV4-2|TRBJ1-5
CASSAVEGGNQPQHF
>TRBV5-1|TRBJ2-7
CASSPQASGIGEQYF
>TRBV9|NA
CASSPGTVAASSYEQYF
>TRBV11-2|NA
CASSFREQYF
>TRBV5-6|TRBJ2-7
CASSLRRSMTYEQYF
>TRBV11-2|TRBJ2-3
CASSVALGAQYF
>TRBV15|TRBJ1-5
CATGTGPTQPQHF
>TRBV7-8|TRBJ2-3
CASSFYGRGDTQYF
>TRBV4-2|TRBJ2-1
CASSQDPRGSYNEQFF
>TRBV6-4|TRBJ2-1
CASSARQGGLDEQFF
>TRBV19|TRBJ1-3
CASMRFPGNTIYF
>TRBV28|TRBJ1-3
CASSFLRRTGNTIYF
>TRBV7-9|TRBJ2-7
CASSNRDRLHEQYF
>TRBV9|TRBJ2-1
CASSVTLGAGERAYNEQFF
>TRBV7-9|TRBJ2-3
CASSAVSGRFTDTQYF
>TRBV27|TRBJ2-3
CASSLRTAYITDTQYF
>TRBV27|TRBJ2-1
CASSFSLTGNNEQFF
>TRBV5-1|TRBJ1-1
CASSLNARDHEGAFF
>TRBV2|TRBJ1-5
CASRADRASNQPQHF
>TRBV20-1|TRBJ2-3
CSLSPPDTQYF
>TRBV11-2|TRBJ2-7
CASTRNGLAGSSYEQYF
>TRBV29-1|TRBJ1-2
CSVEDRGDYGYTF
>TRBV28|TRBJ1-1
CASSFHLWGETFF
>TRBV6-6|TRBJ2-1
CASLAGSYNEQFF
>TRBV7-2|TRBJ2-7
CASNVRPDGRIGEQYF
>TRBV25-1|TRBJ1-5
CASQSSHIDARQPQHF
>TRBV10-3|TRBJ2-1
CAISEGGRNYNEQFF
>TRBV7-2|TRBJ2-5
CASSFYQGVVETQYF
>TRBV5-1|TRBJ2-1
CASSLAGTSGHPYNEQFF
>TRBV2|TRBJ2-7
CASRPGQGVRNEQYF
>TRBV6-5|TRBJ2-7
CASSYRGMEYEQYF
>TRBV7-9|TRBJ1-1
CASSPRSYTEAFF
>TRBV4-1|TRBJ1-2
CASSQDSTGYYGYTF
>TRBV5-1|TRBJ2-1
CASSLDVSSYNEQFF
>TRBV5-1|TRBJ2-7
CASSSRGTSILPSEQYF
>TRBV7-8|TRBJ2-1
CASQLAGGIYNEQFF
>TRBV25-1|TRBJ2-1
CATRERESNNEQFF
>TRBV25-1|TRBJ2-7
CASSVEGASRFSYEQYF